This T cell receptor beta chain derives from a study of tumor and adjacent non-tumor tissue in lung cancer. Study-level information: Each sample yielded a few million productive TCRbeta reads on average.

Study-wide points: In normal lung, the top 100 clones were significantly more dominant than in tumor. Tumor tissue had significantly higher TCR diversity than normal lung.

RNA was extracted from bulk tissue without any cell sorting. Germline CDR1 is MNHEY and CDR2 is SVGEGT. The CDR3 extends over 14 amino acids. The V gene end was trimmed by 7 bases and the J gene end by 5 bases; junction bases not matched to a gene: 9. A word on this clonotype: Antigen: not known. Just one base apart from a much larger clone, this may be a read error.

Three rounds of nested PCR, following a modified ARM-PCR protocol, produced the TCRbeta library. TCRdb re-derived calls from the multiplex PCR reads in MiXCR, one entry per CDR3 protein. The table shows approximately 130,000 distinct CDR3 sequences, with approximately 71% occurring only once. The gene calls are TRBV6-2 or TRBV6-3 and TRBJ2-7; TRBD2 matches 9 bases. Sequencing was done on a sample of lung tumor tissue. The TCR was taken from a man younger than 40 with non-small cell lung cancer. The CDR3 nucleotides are TGTGCCAGCATGGAAGCGGGAGGAACCCACGAGCAGTACTTC. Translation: CASMEAGGTHEQYF.